This TCR beta chain was captured by sequencing in a study of glioma-infiltrating T cells after dendritic cell vaccination. Study in general: Three intradermal dendritic cell vaccine injections were given every two weeks.

V lost 3 bases to trimming and J lost 6 bases; unmatched junction nucleotides: 14. CDR3 length equals 19 residues. Germline assignment: CDR1 SGDLS and CDR2 YYNGEE. Profiled with immunoSEQ multiplex PCR; TCRdb holds only in-frame clones, not every one. The sample comprises 75,000 to 100,000 clones, over 60% of which are singletons, and under 7% rests with the top ten. The sequence was obtained from a human donor with glioblastoma. The sample consisted of blood, taken before dendritic cell vaccination. J is TRBJ2-2 and V is TRBV9, with 13 bases matching TRBD2. The CDR3 protein is CASSERTGTSGTGAGELFF. Written as DNA, the CDR3 is TGTGCCAGCAGCGAGCGGACCGGGACTAGCGGGACAGGGGCCGGGGAGCTGTTTTTT.